Presented here are 22 T cell receptor beta chains from one specimen sequenced in a study of cytomegalovirus exposure and HLA in healthy donors. Vbeta (60) and Jbeta (13) primers were used in the PCR. Produced via immunoSEQ multiplex PCR; TCRdb's table is partial and in-frame only. The listing records around 76,000 clones. What was sequenced was PBMCs. All receptors derive from a woman aged 60-70 years in good health and CMV-seronegative.

V is TRBV4-1 and J is TRBJ1-1, with 7 bases lining up with TRBD1. The germline V gene has CDR1 MGHRA and CDR2 YSYEKL. This CDR3 is 13 amino acids long. V shed 4 bases, J shed 8 bases, and the junction held 7 bases outside the gene matches. DNA for the CDR3: TGCGCCAGCAGCCTCAGGGACAGTCAAGAAGCTTTCTTT. Amino acids: CASSLRDSQEAFF.

J is TRBJ1-2 and V is TRBV28; the D gene is possibly TRBD1 (5 bases). Trimming pared 5 bases from V and 8 bases from J, leaving 15 bases between. Germline lookup yields CDR1 MDHEN and CDR2 SYDVKM. This CDR3 comprises 13 residues. DNA of the CDR3: TGTGCCAGCAGTCCGGGGGTGGAGTCCGGCTACACCTTC. It yields the protein CASSPGVESGYTF.

The chain couples TRBV5-1 to TRBJ2-3; the D gene is possibly TRBD1 (6 bases). The germline CDR1 and CDR2 sequences are SGHRS and YFSETQ. V was shortened by 4 bases and J by 2 bases, with 20 bases between the two germline ends. The CDR3 length is 17 residues. CDR3 in amino acids: CASSQGMGAGDTDTQYF. For the CDR3, the DNA is TGCGCCAGCAGCCAAGGAATGGGGGCAGGGGACACAGATACGCAGTATTTT.

A remark on this clone: One junction end disagrees with the germline gene, perhaps due to a read error. V is TRBV7-7 and J is TRBJ2-2, with 10 positions matching TRBD1. Germline CDR1 reads SSHAT; CDR2 reads FNYEAQ (reference sequence). The CDR3 has 15 amino acids. The CDR3 DNA reads as TGTGCTAGCAGCGGGACAGGGGTGAACACCGGGGAGCTGTTTTTT. Its translation is CASSGTGVNTGELFF.

The rearrangement joins TRBV19 to TRBJ2-5, with a weak D call TRBD2 (5 bases). This CDR3 is 15 amino acids long. V lost 9 bases and J 4 bases, leaving 21 bases between the germline ends. The germline V gene has CDR1 LNHDA and CDR2 SQIVND (reference sequence). CDR3 loop: CASQGSVLLGETQYF. The DNA of the CDR3 is TGTGCCAGCCAAGGGAGTGTTTTATTGGGAGAGACCCAGTACTTC.

The DNA for the CDR3 is TGTGCCAGCAGCTTAGGGCTGACAAGTCAGGCCGGGGAGCTGTTTTTT. It codes for CASSLGLTSQAGELFF. The chain links TRBV11-1 to TRBJ2-2; D gene uncertain. The CDR3 loop spans 16 amino acids. Germline CDR1 reads SGHAT; CDR2 reads FQDESV (reference sequence). V lost 1 base and J lost 6, with 15 bases in between. The full variable domain, in which reference TRBV11-1 and TRBJ2-2 provide the parts outside the CDR3, is EAEVAQSPRYKITEKSQAVAFWCDPISGHATLYWYRQILGQGPELLVQFQDESVVDDSQLPKDRFSAERLKGVDSTLKIQPAELGDSAMYLCASSLGLTSQAGELFFGEGSRLTVL.

The gene calls are TRBV5-8 and TRBJ2-6; a weak D match, TRBD1 (6 bases). The CDR3 is made up of 17 amino acids. The ends were cut back, 2 bases at V and 0 bases at J, with 12 bases in the middle. Germline CDR1 and CDR2: SGHTS and YDEGEE. CDR3 sequence: CASSFGTHSSGANVLTF. In nucleotides, the CDR3 is TGTGCCAGCAGCTTCGGGACACATAGCTCTGGGGCCAACGTCCTGACTTTC.

The chain joins TRBV6-5 to TRBJ2-7; D unresolved. Germline CDR1 and CDR2: MNHEY and SVGAGI. This CDR3 is built from 15 residues. V lost 0 bases to trimming and J lost 3 bases, with 12 bases between them. The CDR3 nucleotides read TGTGCCAGCAGTTACTCTCAGAAGTCCCACTACGAGCAGTACTTC. Encoded protein: CASSYSQKSHYEQYF.

This chain connects TRBV14 to TRBJ2-7; TRBD1 aligns across 10 bases. Germline V gives CDR1 SGHDN, CDR2 FVKESK. Losses at the gene ends were 1 base for V and 4 bases for J; bases not matched to a gene: 19. The CDR3 sequence is 20 residues long. Here the CDR3 reads CASSQGGAYVGTGASYEQYF. DNA of the CDR3: TGTGCCAGCAGCCAAGGAGGCGCTTACGTTGGGACAGGGGCCTCATACGAGCAGTACTTC.

The V call is TRBV9, the J call TRBJ2-7; 10 nucleotides line up with TRBD1. Losses at the gene ends were 0 bases for V and 5 bases for J; bases not matched to a gene: 8. This CDR3 has 16 residues. The germline CDR1 and CDR2 sequences are SGDLS and YYNGEE. CDR3: CASSVGMGQGIHEQYF. The CDR3 DNA follows: TGTGCCAGCAGCGTAGGGATGGGACAGGGGATCCACGAGCAGTACTTC.

The chain links TRBV4-2 to TRBJ2-7, with 9 nucleotides matching TRBD1. The ends lost 1 base at V and 5 bases at J; junction bases unmatched: 12. CDR1 and CDR2 (germline): LGHNA, YNFKEQ. CDR3 length: 17 residues. In DNA form, the CDR3 reads TGTGCCAGCAGCCAAGGCCTCCCGGGACAGGGTTTAGACGAGCAGTACTTC. Its protein is CASSQGLPGQGLDEQYF.

The chain recombines TRBV5-4 with TRBJ1-2; D may be TRBD1 (5 bases). The CDR3 contains 14 residues. V dropped 0 bases and J dropped 4 bases, with 10 bases sitting between them. The germline CDR1 and CDR2 sequences are SGHNT and YYREEE (reference sequence). The CDR3 DNA reads TGTGCCAGCAGCTTGGCCACCGGGGGCTATGGCTACACCTTC. It codes for CASSLATGGYGYTF. Based on the CDR3 plus reference TRBV5-4 and TRBJ1-2, the full variable domain is ETGVTQSPTHLIKTRGQQVTLRCSSQSGHNTVSWYQQALGQGPQFIFQYYREEENGRGNFPPRFSGLQFPNYSSELNVNALELDDSALYLCASSLATGGYGYTFGSGTRLTVV.

The V call is TRBV5-8, the J call TRBJ1-5, with 7 bases identical to TRBD1. The V gene end was trimmed by 0 bases and the J gene end by 5 bases; junction bases not matched to a gene: 5. Germline loops: CDR1 SGHTS, CDR2 YDEGEE. The CDR3 has 15 amino acids. CDR3 region: CASSLGGGWYQPQHF. Here the CDR3 DNA reads TGTGCCAGCAGCTTGGGAGGGGGCTGGTATCAGCCCCAGCATTTT.

V is TRBV6-1 and J is TRBJ1-4; 8 nucleotides agree with TRBD1. Germline trimming cut 7 bases from V and 4 bases from J; bases unmatched to any gene: 8. This CDR3 has 15 amino acids. Germline V lookup: CDR1 MNHNS, CDR2 SASEGT. CDR3 coding DNA: TGTGCCAGCATTAAGCCGGGACAGGTTAATGAAAAACTGTTTTTT. Protein sequence: CASIKPGQVNEKLFF.

The genes are TRBV6-1 and TRBJ2-3; 7 bases are shared with TRBD2. CDR1 is MNHNS and CDR2 is SASEGT in the germline V gene. CDR3 length: 15 residues. V was pared by 6 bases and J by 3 bases, with 9 bases of the junction left unmatched. CDR3 residues: CASRRALAETDTQYF. In DNA, the CDR3 is TGTGCCAGCAGACGCGCCCTAGCGGAGACAGATACGCAGTATTTT.

The chain employs TRBV2 and TRBJ1-1, with TRBD1 as a possible D gene (5 bases). The CDR3 covers 13 residues. Germline V lookup: CDR1 SNHLY, CDR2 FYNNEI. V was pared by 5 bases and J by 11 bases, with 18 bases between. CDR3 nucleotide sequence: TGTGCCAGCAGTCGACCGGGCCTTCAGGGCGCTTTCTTT. Translating gives CASSRPGLQGAFF.

The chain has TRBV15 and TRBJ2-3; 8 bases line up with TRBD1. The CDR3 extends over 16 amino acids. J gave up 2 bases and V 1 base, and 5 bases lay outside the gene matches. Germline loops: CDR1 LNHNV, CDR2 YYDKDF (reference sequence). CDR3 DNA: TGTGCCACCAGCAGAGGTCGACAGGGGTACACAGATACGCAGTATTTT. This sequence encodes CATSRGRQGYTDTQYF.

The genes are TRBV2 and TRBJ2-2; TRBD2 matches at 8 bases. Losses at the gene ends were 6 bases for V and 4 bases for J; bases not matched to a gene: 10. CDR1 is SNHLY, CDR2 FYNNEI, per germline. This CDR3 contains 16 residues. CDR3 nucleotide sequence: TGTGCCAGCAGGAGAATAAGCGGGAGTAGCACCGGGGAGCTGTTTTTT. Translating it yields CASRRISGSSTGELFF. Using reference TRBV2 and TRBJ2-2 for the parts outside the CDR3, the full variable domain is EPEVTQTPSHQVTQMGQEVILRCVPISNHLYFYWYRQILGQKVEFLVSFYNNEISEKSEIFDDQFSVERPDGSNFTLKIRSTKLEDSAMYFCASRRISGSSTGELFFGEGSRLTVL.

This chain connects TRBV7-3 to TRBJ2-5, with 14 bases fitting TRBD2. The end of the DNA is better explained by TRBJ2-7, so the J call may be wrong. The CDR3 covers 17 residues. Germline V gene lookup returns CDR1 SGHTA and CDR2 FQGTGA. The CDR3 spells CASSPTSGTSGSDEQYF. The CDR3, as DNA: TGTGCCAGCAGCCCGACCTCCGGGACTAGCGGGAGCGACGAGCAGTACTTC.

The gene calls are TRBV28 and TRBJ2-3; 11 positions match TRBD2. Germline CDR1 and CDR2: MDHEN and SYDVKM. The CDR3 has 14 residues. The junction had 5 bases not matched to a gene; V was cut back by 7 bases and J by 5 bases. CDR3 nucleotides: TGTGCCAGCAATAGCGGGAGGGCCAAAGATACGCAGTATTTT. It translates to CASNSGRAKDTQYF.

The chain employs TRBV21-1 and TRBJ2-7; TRBD2, the table's D call, was not compared with the DNA. TRBV21-1 is assigned pseudogene status. CDR3 length: 15 amino acids. CDR3 region: CASSKDWGRAYEQYF. CDR3 coding DNA: TGTGCCAGCAGCAAAGACTGGGGGAGGGCCTACGAGCAGTACTTC.

CDR3 residues: CASSVQRDNEQFF. In DNA, the CDR3 is TGTGCCAGCAGCGTCCAGCGGGACAATGAGCAGTTCTTC. The chain links TRBV7-6 to TRBJ2-1, with D tentatively TRBD2 (6 bases). This CDR3 has 13 residues. Trimming shortened V by 5 bases and J by 5 bases, and 10 bases separated the two germline ends. Germline CDR1 and CDR2: SGHVS and FNYEAQ. The full variable domain, rest sourced from reference TRBV7-6 and TRBJ2-1, is GAGVSQSPRYKVTKRGQDVALRCDPISGHVSLYWYRQALGQGPEFLTYFNYEAQQDKSGLPNDRFSAERPEGSISTLTIQRTEQRDSAMYRCASSVQRDNEQFFGPGTRLTVL.